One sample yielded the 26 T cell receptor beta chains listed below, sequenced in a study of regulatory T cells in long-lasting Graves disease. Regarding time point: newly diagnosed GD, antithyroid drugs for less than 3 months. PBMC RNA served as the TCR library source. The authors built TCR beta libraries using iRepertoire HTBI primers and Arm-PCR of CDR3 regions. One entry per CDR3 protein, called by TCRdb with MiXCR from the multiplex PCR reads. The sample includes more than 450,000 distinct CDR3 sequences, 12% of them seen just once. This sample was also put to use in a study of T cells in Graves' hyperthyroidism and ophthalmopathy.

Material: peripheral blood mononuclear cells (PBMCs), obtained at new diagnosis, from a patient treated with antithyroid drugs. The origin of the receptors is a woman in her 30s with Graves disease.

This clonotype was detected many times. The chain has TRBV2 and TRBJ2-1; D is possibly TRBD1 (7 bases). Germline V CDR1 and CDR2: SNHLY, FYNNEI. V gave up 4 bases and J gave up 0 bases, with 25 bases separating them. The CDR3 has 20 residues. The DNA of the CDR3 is TGTGCCAGCAGTGGGTGGGCGACTAGGGGGCCCCGTAGCTCCTACAATGAGCAGTTCTTC. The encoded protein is CASSGWATRGPRSSYNEQFF.

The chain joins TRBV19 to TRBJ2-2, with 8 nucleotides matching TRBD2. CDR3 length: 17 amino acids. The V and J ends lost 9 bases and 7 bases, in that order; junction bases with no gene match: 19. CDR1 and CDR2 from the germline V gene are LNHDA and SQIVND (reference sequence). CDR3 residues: CARAWSSGSSVGGELFF. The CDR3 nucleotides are TGTGCCAGGGCGTGGTCAAGCGGGAGTTCGGTCGGCGGGGAGCTGTTTTTT.

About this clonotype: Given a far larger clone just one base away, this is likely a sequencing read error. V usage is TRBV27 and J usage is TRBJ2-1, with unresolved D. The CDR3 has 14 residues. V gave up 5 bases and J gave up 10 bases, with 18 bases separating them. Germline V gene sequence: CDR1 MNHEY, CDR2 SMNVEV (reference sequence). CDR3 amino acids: CASSKGPPSYEQFF. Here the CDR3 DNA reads TGTGCCAGCAGTAAGGGTCCACCTTCCTACGAGCAGTTCTTC.

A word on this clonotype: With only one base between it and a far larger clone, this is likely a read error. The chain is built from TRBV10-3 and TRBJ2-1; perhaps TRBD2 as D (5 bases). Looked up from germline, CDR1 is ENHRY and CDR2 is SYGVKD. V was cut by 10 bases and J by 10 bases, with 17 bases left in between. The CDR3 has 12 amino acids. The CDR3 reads CATARASYEQFF. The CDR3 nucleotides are TGTGCCACAGCGAGGGCCAGCTACGAGCAGTTCTTC.

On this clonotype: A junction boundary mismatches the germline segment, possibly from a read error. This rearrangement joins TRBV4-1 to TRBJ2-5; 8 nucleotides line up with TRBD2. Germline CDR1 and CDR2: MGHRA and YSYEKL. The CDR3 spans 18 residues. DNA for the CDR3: TGCGCCAGCCGCCAAGACGGGAGGCGGGGGGAGTACCAAGAGACCCAGTACTTC. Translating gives CASRQDGRRGEYQETQYF.

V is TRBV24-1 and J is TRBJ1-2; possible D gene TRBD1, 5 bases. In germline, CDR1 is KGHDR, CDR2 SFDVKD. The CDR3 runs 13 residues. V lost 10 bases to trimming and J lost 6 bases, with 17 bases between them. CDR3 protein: CATGQDKVDGYTF. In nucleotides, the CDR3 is TGTGCCACTGGCCAGGACAAGGTCGATGGCTACACCTTC.

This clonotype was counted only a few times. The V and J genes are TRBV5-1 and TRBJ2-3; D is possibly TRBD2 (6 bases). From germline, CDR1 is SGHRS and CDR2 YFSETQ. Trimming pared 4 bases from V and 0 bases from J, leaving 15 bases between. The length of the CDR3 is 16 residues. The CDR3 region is CASSQISGRSTDTQYF. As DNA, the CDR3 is TGCGCCAGCAGCCAGATTAGCGGACGTAGCACAGATACGCAGTATTTT.

CDR3 protein: CATSDLDGQSYNEQFF. The CDR3 DNA sequence: TGTGCCACCAGTGATTTGGACGGACAGTCCTACAATGAGCAGTTCTTC. J is TRBJ2-1 and V is TRBV24-1; a weak D match, TRBD1 (6 bases). This CDR3 comprises 16 residues. V was clipped by 0 bases and J by 1 base, with 9 bases between them. The germline CDR1 and CDR2 sequences are KGHDR and SFDVKD.

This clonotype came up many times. CDR3: CASSDGPFVTEAFF. The CDR3 DNA sequence: TGTGCCAGCAGCGACGGCCCGTTCGTCACTGAAGCTTTCTTT. The chain is built from TRBV3-1 and TRBJ1-1; D is undetermined. V was cut by 5 bases and J by 4 bases, with 14 bases left in between. Germline CDR1 reads LGHDT; CDR2 reads YNNKEL (reference sequence). The CDR3 covers 14 residues.

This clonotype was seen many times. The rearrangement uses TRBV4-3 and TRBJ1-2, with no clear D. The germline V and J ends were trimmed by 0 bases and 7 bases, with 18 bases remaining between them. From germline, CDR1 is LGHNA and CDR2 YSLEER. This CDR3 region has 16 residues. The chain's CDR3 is CASSQDPNPYTAGYTF. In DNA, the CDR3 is TGCGCCAGCAGCCAAGATCCCAACCCTTATACCGCTGGCTACACCTTC.

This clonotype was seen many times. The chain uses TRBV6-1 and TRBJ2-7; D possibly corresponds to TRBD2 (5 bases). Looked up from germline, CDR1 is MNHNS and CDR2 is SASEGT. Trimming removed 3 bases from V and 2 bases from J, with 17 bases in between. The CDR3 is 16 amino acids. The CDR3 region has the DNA TGTGCCAGCAGTGAGAGACCCCCCGGACTGCCCTACGAGCAGTACTTC. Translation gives CASSERPPGLPYEQYF.

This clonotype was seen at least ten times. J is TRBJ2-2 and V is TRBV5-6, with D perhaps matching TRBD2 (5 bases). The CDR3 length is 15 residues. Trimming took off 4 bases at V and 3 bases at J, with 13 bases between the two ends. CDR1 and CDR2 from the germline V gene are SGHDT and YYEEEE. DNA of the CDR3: TGTGCCAGCAGCCCCGGACCGAGGGACACCGGGGAGCTGTTTTTT. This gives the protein CASSPGPRDTGELFF.

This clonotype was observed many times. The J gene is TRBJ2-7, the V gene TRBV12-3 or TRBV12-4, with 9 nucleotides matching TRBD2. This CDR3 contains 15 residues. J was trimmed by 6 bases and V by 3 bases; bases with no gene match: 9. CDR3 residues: CASSFWVAGALEQYF. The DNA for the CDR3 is TGTGCCAGCAGTTTTTGGGTAGCGGGAGCCCTCGAGCAGTACTTC.

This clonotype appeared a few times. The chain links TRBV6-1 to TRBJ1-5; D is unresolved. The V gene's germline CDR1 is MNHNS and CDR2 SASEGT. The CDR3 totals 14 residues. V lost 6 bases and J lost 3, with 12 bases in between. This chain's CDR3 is CASSPDGLNQPQHF. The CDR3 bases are TGTGCCAGCAGCCCGGACGGACTCAATCAGCCCCAGCATTTT.

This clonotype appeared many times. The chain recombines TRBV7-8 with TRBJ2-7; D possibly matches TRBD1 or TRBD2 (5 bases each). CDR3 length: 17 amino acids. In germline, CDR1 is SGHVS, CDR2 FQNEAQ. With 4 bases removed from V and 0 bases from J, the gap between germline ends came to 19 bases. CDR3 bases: TGTGCCAGCAGCTCCAGATTTCCAACCGGGACCTCCTACGAGCAGTACTTC. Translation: CASSSRFPTGTSYEQYF.

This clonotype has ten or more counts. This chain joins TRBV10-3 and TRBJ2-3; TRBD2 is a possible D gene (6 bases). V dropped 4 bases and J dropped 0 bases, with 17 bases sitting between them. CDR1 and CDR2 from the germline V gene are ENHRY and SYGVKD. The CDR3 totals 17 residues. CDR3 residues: CAISAPTGETSTDTQYF. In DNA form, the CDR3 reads TGTGCCATCAGTGCACCCACGGGAGAGACTAGCACAGATACGCAGTATTTT.

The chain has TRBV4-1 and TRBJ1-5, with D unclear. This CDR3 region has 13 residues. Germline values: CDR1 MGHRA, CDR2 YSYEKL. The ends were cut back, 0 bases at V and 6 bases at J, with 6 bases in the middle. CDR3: CASSQERGQPQHF. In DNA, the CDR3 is TGCGCCAGCAGCCAAGAACGAGGTCAGCCCCAGCATTTT.

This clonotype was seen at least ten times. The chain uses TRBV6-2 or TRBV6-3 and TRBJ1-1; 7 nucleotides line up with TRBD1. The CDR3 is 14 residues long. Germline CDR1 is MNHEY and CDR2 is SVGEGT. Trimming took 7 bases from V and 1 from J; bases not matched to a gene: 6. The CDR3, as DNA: TGTGCCAGCAACCCGGACAGGAGGAACACTGAAGCTTTCTTT. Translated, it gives CASNPDRRNTEAFF.

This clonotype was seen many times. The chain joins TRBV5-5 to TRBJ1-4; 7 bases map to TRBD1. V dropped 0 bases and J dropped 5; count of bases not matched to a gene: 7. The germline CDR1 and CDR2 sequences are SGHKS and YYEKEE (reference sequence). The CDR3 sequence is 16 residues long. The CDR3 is CASSLGGTVPNEKLFF. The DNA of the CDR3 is TGTGCCAGCAGCTTGGGGGGGACAGTTCCAAATGAAAAACTGTTTTTT.

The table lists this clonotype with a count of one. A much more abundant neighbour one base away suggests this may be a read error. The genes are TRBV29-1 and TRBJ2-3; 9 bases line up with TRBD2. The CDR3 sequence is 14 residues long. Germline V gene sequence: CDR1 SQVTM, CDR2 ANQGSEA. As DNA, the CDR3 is TGCAGTGCCCCGACTAGCGGTAACACAGATACGCGGTATTTT. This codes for CSAPTSGNTDTRYF.

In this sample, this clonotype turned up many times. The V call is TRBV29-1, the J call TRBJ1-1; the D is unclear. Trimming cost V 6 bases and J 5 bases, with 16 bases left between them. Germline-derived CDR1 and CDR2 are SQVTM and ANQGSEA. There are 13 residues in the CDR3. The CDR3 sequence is CSVVLDHETEAFF. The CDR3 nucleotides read TGCAGCGTCGTACTTGACCACGAGACTGAAGCTTTCTTT.

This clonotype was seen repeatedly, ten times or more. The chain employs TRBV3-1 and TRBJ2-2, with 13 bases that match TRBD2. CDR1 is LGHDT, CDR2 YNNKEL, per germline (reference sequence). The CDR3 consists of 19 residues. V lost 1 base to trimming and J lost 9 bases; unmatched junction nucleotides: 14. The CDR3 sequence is CASSQGPGTSGVPLRELFF. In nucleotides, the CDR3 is TGTGCCAGCAGCCAAGGACCTGGGACTAGCGGGGTTCCCCTCCGGGAGCTGTTTTTT.

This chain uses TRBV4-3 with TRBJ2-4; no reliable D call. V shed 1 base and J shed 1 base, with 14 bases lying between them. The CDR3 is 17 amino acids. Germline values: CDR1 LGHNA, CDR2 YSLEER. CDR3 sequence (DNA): TGCGCCAGCAGCCAAGCTGTGAGGCCTGTGGCCAAAAACATTCAGTACTTC. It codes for CASSQAVRPVAKNIQYF.

The CDR3 DNA follows: TGCGCCAGCAGCTTCACCGGGGCGAGCTCCTACAATGAGCAGTTCTTC. Amino acid sequence: CASSFTGASSYNEQFF. The chain recombines TRBV5-1 with TRBJ2-1; TRBD1 or TRBD2 may be the D gene (5 bases each). Germline loops: CDR1 SGHRS, CDR2 YFSETQ. Trimming pared 2 bases from V and 0 bases from J, leaving 12 bases between. This CDR3 comprises 16 residues.

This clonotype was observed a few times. The DNA of the CDR3 is TGTGCCAGCAGTTCCCCAGGGGAAAACACTGAAGCTTTCTTT. It encodes CASSSPGENTEAFF. The chain couples TRBV6-5 to TRBJ1-1, with a tentative D call TRBD1 (6 bases). Per the germline V gene, CDR1 is MNHEY and CDR2 is SVGAGI. Trimming left V 4 bases short and J 2 bases short, with 11 bases between. The CDR3 length is 14 residues.

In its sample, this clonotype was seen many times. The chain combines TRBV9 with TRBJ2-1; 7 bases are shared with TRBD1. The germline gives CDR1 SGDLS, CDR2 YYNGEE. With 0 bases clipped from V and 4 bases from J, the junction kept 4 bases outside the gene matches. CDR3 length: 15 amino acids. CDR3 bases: TGTGCCAGCAGCGTAGGAGGGGGCAGATACAATGAGCAGTTCTTC. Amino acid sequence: CASSVGGGRYNEQFF.